This T cell receptor beta chain appears in the sequencing data of a study of PD-1 blockade in classical Hodgkin lymphoma (TCRdb year 2020). Regarding the research as a whole: Nivolumab dosing was 3 mg/kg intravenously every 2 weeks, continuing until either disease progression or unacceptable toxicity. The study used CyTOF and TCR beta sequencing to define a peripheral blood immune signature of response to PD-1 blockade in classical Hodgkin lymphoma.

The time point label of this sample denotes: cycle 4 day 1 (C4D1), after 6 weeks of nivolumab. All trial patients had relapsed after autologous stem cell transplantation, with cohorts A, B and C differing in prior brentuximab vedotin exposure. Magnetic negative selection with a Miltenyi CD4+ T cell isolation kit was used to purify CD4+ T cells from thawed PBMCs. The trial cohort comprised 56 patients with relapsed/refractory classical Hodgkin lymphoma whose best overall responses were complete response, partial response or progressive disease. In the multi-cohort phase II CheckMate 205 trial, trial patients received single-agent nivolumab. An independent review committee assessed best overall response by applying the 2007 International Working Group response criteria. Trial PBMCs were obtained immediately prior to nivolumab initiation (C1D1) and on therapy at cycle 2 day 1 and cycle 4 day 1. Peripheral blood was collected in 8 mL Vacutainer Cell Preparation Tubes, from which PBMCs were isolated by centrifugation and then cryopreserved. Purified CD4+ and CD8+ fractions were prepared only for cases where an additional PBMC sample was available. Magnetically labelled cells were depleted on LS columns in a quadroMACS separator, and the flow-through was collected as the purified fraction.

Comments on this clone: This clone's antigen is unknown. Base qualities are not recorded, but no much larger clone differs from it by a single base.

The germline V gene specifies MNHNS as CDR1 and SASEGT as CDR2. Between the V and J ends, shortened by 3 bases and 6 bases respectively, the junction contains 15 bases. The CDR3 covers 15 residues, taking in both the cysteine and the phenylalanine. Here the CDR3 DNA is all that survives: 45 bases in frame from base 1. Genomic DNA was isolated using the Qiagen DNeasy kit from unsorted PBMCs as well as from negatively selected CD4+ and CD8+ fractions. Amplification of TCR beta CDR3 regions was done by immunoSEQ multiplex PCR with primers that anneal to V and J segments. A synthetic immune receptor repertoire was used to minimize amplification bias, and any remaining bias was removed computationally after sequencing. The source study handled its data this way. Repertoire diversity was quantified as the Shannon entropy index using custom Python scripts. Unsorted, CD4+ and CD8+ repertoires were examined separately, except in combined analyses, for which CD4+ and CD8+ sequences were merged in silico. Clonal expansion was defined as a frequency increase of at least 2-fold after treatment compared with C1D1, and clones undetected at baseline were assigned a pseudocount of 0.5. Clones with 0 or 1 copy at C1D1 were defined as singleton clones, while clones with 2 or more copies were defined as non-singleton clones. Clones expanded in unsorted samples were labelled as CD4+, CD8+ or unknown by matching protein sequences in sorted samples from the same patient. Diversity changes from C1D1 to C4D1 were tested in paired samples using Wilcoxon tests. What TCRdb holds here is the immuneACCESS table cut down to in-frame rearrangements. Part of the clones is not present; checked against another copy, under half of the missing clones reflect an unresolved V gene, and the others are unexplained. The V and J calls and the clone size are those of that table, but D and trimming were determined from the DNA. The sample data list 34,000 or so clones, and roughly 90% of these were observed just once. Clones ranked in the top ten supply approximately 0.3% of the sample.

Summary of the overall study and its limitations: Trial patients achieving complete response had baseline diversity similar to newly diagnosed patients, whereas partial responders and progressors had significantly lower diversity. Baseline TCR diversity was reported to be lower in newly diagnosed patients than in healthy donors and to be lower still in relapsed/refractory patients. Diversity was lower in patients who began nivolumab less than 1 year after ASCT, so these patients were left out of later analyses to avoid confounding by immune reconstitution. The study was restricted to a single clinical trial cohort, and the causes of repertoire differences, possibly disease activity or prior therapy, were left undefined. A significant rise by C4D1 was seen in CD4+ but not CD8+ TCR diversity (p=0.0027 vs p=0.16), with the rise being most apparent in complete responders (p=0.02).

The V and J segments used are TRBV6-1 and TRBJ2-1; the D match is possibly TRBD1 or TRBD2, with 6 bases aligned in each. The TCR was taken from a human donor with classical Hodgkin lymphoma. The input for sequencing was CD4+ T cells from blood, taken before the fourth cycle of nivolumab. The DNA sequence is TGTGCCAGCAGTGAGGGGGGCGGCAACTTCAATGAGCAGTTCTTC. This yields the protein CASSEGGGNFNEQFF.